The clone carrying this TCR beta chain was found once. Antigen specificity is unknown. These data are taken from a study of cytomegalovirus exposure and HLA in healthy donors. Overall study findings and caveats: The authors enumerated over 150 TCR beta chains as linked to cytomegalovirus.

There are 15 residues in the CDR3. Germline V gene sequence: CDR1 KGHSH, CDR2 LQKENI. Trimming at V came to 1 base and at J to 4 bases, leaving 6 bases not matched to a gene. Profiled with immunoSEQ multiplex PCR; TCRdb holds only in-frame clones, not every one. The sample lists approximately 300,000 clones, roughly 90% occurring once. Donors were drawn from the approximately 130-subject validation cohort, separate from the roughly 670-subject first cohort. The sequence was obtained from a woman younger than 30 in good health and CMV-seronegative. Specimen: PBMCs. The chain joins TRBV18 to TRBJ2-7, with 8 bases aligning to TRBD1. The CDR3 sequence: CASSPRRQGLYEQYF. In DNA form, the CDR3 reads TGTGCCAGCTCACCACGACGACAGGGGCTGTACGAGCAGTACTTC.